This TCR beta chain derives from a study of cytomegalovirus exposure and HLA in healthy donors. J lost 4 bases, V lost 1 base, and 7 bases had no gene match. Germline V gives CDR1 MGHRA, CDR2 YSYEKL. This CDR3 spans 15 amino acids. The protocol was immunoSEQ multiplex PCR, while the TCRdb copy is restricted to in-frame clones and leaves out a portion. The table records roughly 200,000 clones, approximately 78% of them present only once. As for this clone: What it binds is unknown.

The study, taken as a whole, reports: Among the CMV-associated chains, three were confirmed in vitro as specific for CMV antigens. The majority of TCR sequences were rare, yet some public TCRs appeared in many donors. Reported performance of the classifier showed diagnosis of cytomegalovirus status with high specificity and sensitivity. A subsequent analysis found that TCR clusters from the first cohort also tended to co-occur in the 120 or so validation repertoires, with 90% to 95% of cluster scores above 0.

This TCR came from a woman in her 30s in good health and CMV-seronegative. The sequenced sample was PBMCs. J is TRBJ2-7 and V is TRBV4-1; 7 nucleotides agree with TRBD2. The CDR3 protein is CASSQGGGGPYEQYF. For the CDR3, the DNA is TGCGCCAGCAGCCAAGGCGGGGGAGGCCCTTACGAGCAGTACTTC.